A single sample gave rise to the 18 T cell receptor beta chains below, sequenced in a study of post-analysis software for immune sequencing data. Unique molecular identifiers were carried by the TCR beta cDNA libraries. From the PCR reads, TCRdb called clonotypes with MiXCR, one entry per CDR3 protein. The table shows roughly 870,000 distinct CDR3 sequences, with about 57% occurring only once. For these receptors, no antigen is known. Study observations and caveats: Five TRBV segments, including TRBV5-6, TRBV5-1 and TRBV20-1, were more frequent in patients than controls.

Sequenced input: blood. These receptors were taken from a girl aged 5-17 years with multiple sclerosis.

The CDR3 DNA reads as TGCAGTGCTAGCGGGACAGCGCCGGGTGAGCAGTACTTC. Translated: CSASGTAPGEQYF. The rearrangement joins TRBV20-1 to TRBJ2-7; 7 bases are shared with TRBD1. Germline loops: CDR1 DFQATT, CDR2 SNEGSKA (reference sequence). Unmatched junction bases numbered 9, after V lost 3 bases and J lost 7 bases. This CDR3 contains 13 residues.

Only a few counts were recorded for this clonotype. This chain uses TRBV12-3 or TRBV12-4 with TRBJ1-2; possibly TRBD1 for D (6 bases). Trimming cost V 5 bases and J 5 bases, with 18 bases left between them. CDR3 length: 15 amino acids. CDR3: CASSPQVMGAYGYTF. CDR3 coding DNA: TGTGCCAGCAGTCCCCAGGTGATGGGGGCATATGGCTACACCTTC.

The V gene is TRBV4-2, the J gene TRBJ2-1, with TRBD2 as a possible D gene (5 bases). V dropped 0 bases and J dropped 6 bases, with 15 bases sitting between them. The CDR3 extends over 16 amino acids. Germline V gene lookup returns CDR1 LGHNA and CDR2 YNFKEQ. CDR3 region: CASSQDRLEGGNEQFF. For the CDR3, the DNA is TGTGCCAGCAGCCAAGATCGACTCGAGGGCGGCAATGAGCAGTTCTTC.

V is TRBV2 and J is TRBJ1-2; D is ambiguous. Germline CDR1 reads SNHLY; CDR2 reads FYNNEI. Trimming stripped 2 bases from V and 0 bases from J, with 13 bases between. CDR3 length equals 16 residues. CDR3 DNA sequence: TGTGCCAGCAGTGAAATGGTCACGGGAACTAACTATGGCTACACCTTC. Amino acids: CASSEMVTGTNYGYTF.

The chain recombines TRBV2 with TRBJ1-2; D uncertain. This CDR3 spans 14 amino acids. Germline-derived CDR1 and CDR2 are SNHLY and FYNNEI. V was shortened by 4 bases and J by 3 bases, with 12 bases between the two germline ends. In DNA, the CDR3 is TGTGCCAGCAGTGTACAGATAAGGGACTATGGCTACACCTTC. Its translation: CASSVQIRDYGYTF.

V is TRBV20-1 and J is TRBJ2-1; the match to TRBD1 covers 7 bases. J gave up 7 bases and V 3 bases, and 12 bases lay outside the gene matches. CDR3 length equals 15 residues. Germline CDR1 and CDR2: DFQATT and SNEGSKA (reference sequence). CDR3 sequence (DNA): TGCAGTGCTAGTTTACCGACGGGGACAGAAAATGAGCAGTTCTTC. The encoded protein is CSASLPTGTENEQFF.

J is TRBJ2-7 and V is TRBV20-1, with D perhaps TRBD1 (5 bases). The CDR3 extends over 11 amino acids. The V end lost 6 bases, the J end lost 5 bases, and 11 bases lay between the germline ends. Germline assignment: CDR1 DFQATT and CDR2 SNEGSKA (reference sequence). The CDR3 spells CSAVGANEQYF. The DNA for the CDR3 is TGCAGTGCGGTAGGGGCCAACGAGCAGTACTTC.

The CDR3 region has the DNA TGTGCCAGCAGCCAAGATCTTCTAGCGGGGGGGCCGGAGACCCAGTACTTC. This codes for CASSQDLLAGGPETQYF. This chain connects TRBV4-2 to TRBJ2-5; 12 bases align to TRBD2. Germline V gene sequence: CDR1 LGHNA, CDR2 YNFKEQ. The CDR3 sequence is 17 residues long. Germline trimming cut 0 bases from V and 5 bases from J; bases unmatched to any gene: 7.

This clonotype was counted only a few times. V usage is TRBV4-1 and J usage is TRBJ2-5, with D tentatively TRBD1 or TRBD2 (5 bases each). The CDR3 totals 16 residues. Germline loops: CDR1 MGHRA, CDR2 YSYEKL. V was pared by 1 base and J by 1 base, with 13 bases between. The CDR3 loop is CASSQAPTGGQETQYF. The CDR3 DNA follows: TGCGCCAGCAGCCAAGCCCCAACTGGGGGCCAAGAGACCCAGTACTTC.

The chain links TRBV27 to TRBJ1-1; D not resolved. V was shortened by 4 bases and J by 1 base, with 7 bases between the two germline ends. In germline, CDR1 is MNHEY, CDR2 SMNVEV (reference sequence). CDR3 length equals 13 residues. CDR3 bases: TGTGCCAGCAGTTCCGGACGGAACACTGAAGCTTTCTTT. Protein product: CASSSGRNTEAFF.

The J gene is TRBJ2-5, the V gene TRBV28; D remains unclear. V lost 9 bases and J lost 2, with 16 bases in between. Germline V CDR1 and CDR2: MDHEN, SYDVKM. CDR3 length: 14 residues. The CDR3 protein is CASSRLGLQETQYF. The CDR3 nucleotides read TGTGCCAGTTCCCGACTGGGCCTGCAAGAGACCCAGTACTTC. The full variable domain, in which reference TRBV28 and TRBJ2-5 provide the parts outside the CDR3, is DVKVTQSSRYLVKRTGEKVFLECVQDMDHENMFWYRQDPGLGLRLIYFSYDVKMKEKGDIPEGYSVSREKKERFSLILESASTNQTSMYLCASSRLGLQETQYFGPGTRLLVL.

This chain connects TRBV12-3 or TRBV12-4 to TRBJ1-1; D call uncertain. Trimming shortened V by 5 bases and J by 3 bases, and 16 bases separated the two germline ends. The CDR3 extends over 15 amino acids. Here the CDR3 DNA reads TGTGCCAGCAGTCCCCGAGGACGAGGTGACACTGAAGCTTTCTTT. This sequence encodes CASSPRGRGDTEAFF.

The chain employs TRBV6-2 or TRBV6-3 and TRBJ2-7; 7 bases agree with TRBD2. Unmatched junction bases numbered 7, after V lost 2 bases and J lost 3 bases. Germline-derived CDR1 and CDR2 are MNHEY and SVGEGT. The CDR3 totals 15 residues. The CDR3 DNA is TGTGCCAGCAGTTACGGCGGGAGTAATTACTACGAGCAGTACTTC. Its protein product is CASSYGGSNYYEQYF.

CDR3 region: CSVDGDSRLPQETQYF. The CDR3 DNA sequence: TGCAGCGTTGACGGGGACAGTAGGCTCCCTCAAGAGACCCAGTACTTC. The gene calls are TRBV29-1 and TRBJ2-5; TRBD1 aligns across 7 bases. Germline CDR1 reads SQVTM; CDR2 reads ANQGSEA. This CDR3 has 16 residues. V was clipped by 3 bases and J by 2 bases; unmatched bases: 12. The full variable domain, rest sourced from reference TRBV29-1 and TRBJ2-5, is SAVISQKPSRDICQRGTSLTIQCQVDSQVTMMFWYRQQPGQSLTLIATANQGSEATYESGFVIDKFPISRPNLTFSTLTVSNMSPEDSSIYLCSVDGDSRLPQETQYFGPGTRLLVL.

The V call is TRBV12-3 or TRBV12-4, the J call TRBJ2-5, with 11 bases fitting TRBD2. The V segment lost 0 bases and the J segment 5 bases; nucleotides outside the gene matches: 2. The CDR3 spans 15 residues. CDR3 loop: CASSLASGGAETQYF. The CDR3 bases are TGTGCCAGCAGTTTAGCTAGCGGGGGGGCCGAGACCCAGTACTTC.

This clonotype occurred a few times. The chain links TRBV5-5 to TRBJ1-6, with D unresolved. The V gene lost 0 bases and the J gene lost 8 bases, with 12 bases spanning the gap. CDR3 length: 15 amino acids. From germline, CDR1 is SGHKS and CDR2 YYEKEE (reference sequence). This chain's CDR3 is CASSLASVRDSPLHF. Here the CDR3 DNA reads TGTGCCAGCAGCTTGGCCTCGGTACGTGATTCACCCCTCCACTTT.

This chain uses TRBV7-6 with TRBJ2-7; maybe TRBD1 (5 bases). Germline V gene data show CDR1 as SGHVS and CDR2 as FNYEAQ. The CDR3 extends over 13 amino acids. V was trimmed by 10 bases and J by 2 bases, leaving 15 bases between them. CDR3 sequence reads: CATSPLDTYEQYF. CDR3 in DNA: TGTGCCACCAGTCCGCTGGACACCTACGAGCAGTACTTC.

The genes are TRBV29-1 and TRBJ2-5; D unclear. V gave up 0 bases and J gave up 1 base, with 9 bases separating them. Germline CDR1 is SQVTM and CDR2 is ANQGSEA. The CDR3 length is 14 residues. The CDR3 coding sequence is TGCAGCGTTGAAGACCAACGGTTCCAAGAGACCCAGTACTTC. This encodes CSVEDQRFQETQYF. Drawing the rest from reference TRBV29-1 and TRBJ2-5, the complete variable domain is SAVISQKPSRDICQRGTSLTIQCQVDSQVTMMFWYRQQPGQSLTLIATANQGSEATYESGFVIDKFPISRPNLTFSTLTVSNMSPEDSSIYLCSVEDQRFQETQYFGPGTRLLVL.